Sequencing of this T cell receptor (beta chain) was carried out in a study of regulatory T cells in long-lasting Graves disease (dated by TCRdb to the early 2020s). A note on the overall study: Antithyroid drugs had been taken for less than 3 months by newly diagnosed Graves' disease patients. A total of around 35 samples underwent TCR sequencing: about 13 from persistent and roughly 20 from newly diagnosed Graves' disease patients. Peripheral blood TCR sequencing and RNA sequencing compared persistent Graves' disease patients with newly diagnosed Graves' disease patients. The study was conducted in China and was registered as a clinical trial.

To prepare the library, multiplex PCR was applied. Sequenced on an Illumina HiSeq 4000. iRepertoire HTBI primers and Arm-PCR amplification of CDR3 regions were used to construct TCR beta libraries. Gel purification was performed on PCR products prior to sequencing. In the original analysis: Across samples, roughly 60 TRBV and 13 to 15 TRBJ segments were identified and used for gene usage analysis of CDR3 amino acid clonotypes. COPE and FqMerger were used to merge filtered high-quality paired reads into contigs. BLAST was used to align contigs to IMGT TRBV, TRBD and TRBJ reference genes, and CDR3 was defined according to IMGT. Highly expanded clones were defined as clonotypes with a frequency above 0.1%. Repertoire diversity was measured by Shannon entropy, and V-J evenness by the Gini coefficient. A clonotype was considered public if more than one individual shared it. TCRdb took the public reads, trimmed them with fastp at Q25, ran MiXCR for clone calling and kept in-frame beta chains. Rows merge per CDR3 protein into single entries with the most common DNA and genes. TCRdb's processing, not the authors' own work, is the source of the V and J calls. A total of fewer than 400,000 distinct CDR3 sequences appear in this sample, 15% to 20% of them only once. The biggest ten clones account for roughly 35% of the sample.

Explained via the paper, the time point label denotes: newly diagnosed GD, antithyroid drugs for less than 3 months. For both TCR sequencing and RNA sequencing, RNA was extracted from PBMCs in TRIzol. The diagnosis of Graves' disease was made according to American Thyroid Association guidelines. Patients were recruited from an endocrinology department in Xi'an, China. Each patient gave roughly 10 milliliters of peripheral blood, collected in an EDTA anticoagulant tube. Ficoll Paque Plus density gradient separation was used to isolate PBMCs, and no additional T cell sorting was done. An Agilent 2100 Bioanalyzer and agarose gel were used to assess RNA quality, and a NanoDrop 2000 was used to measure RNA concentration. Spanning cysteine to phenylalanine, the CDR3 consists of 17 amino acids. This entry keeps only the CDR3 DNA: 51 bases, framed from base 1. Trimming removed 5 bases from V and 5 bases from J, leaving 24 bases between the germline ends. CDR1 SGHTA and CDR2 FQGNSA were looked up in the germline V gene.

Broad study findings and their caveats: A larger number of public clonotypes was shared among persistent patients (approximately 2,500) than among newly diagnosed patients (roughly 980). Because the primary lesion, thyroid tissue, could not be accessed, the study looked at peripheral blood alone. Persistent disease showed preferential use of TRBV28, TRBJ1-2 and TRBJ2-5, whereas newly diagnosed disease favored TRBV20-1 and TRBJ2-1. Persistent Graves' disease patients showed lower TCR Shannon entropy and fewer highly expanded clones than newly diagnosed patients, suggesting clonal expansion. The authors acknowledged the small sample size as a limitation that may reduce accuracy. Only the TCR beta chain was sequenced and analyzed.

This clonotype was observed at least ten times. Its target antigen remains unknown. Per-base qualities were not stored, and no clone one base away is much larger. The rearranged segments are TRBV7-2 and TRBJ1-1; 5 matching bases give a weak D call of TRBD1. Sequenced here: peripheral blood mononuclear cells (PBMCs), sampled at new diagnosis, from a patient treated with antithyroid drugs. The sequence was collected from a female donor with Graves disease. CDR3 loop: CASSIRPWGTVWTEAFF. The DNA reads TGTGCCAGCAGCATACGACCATGGGGCACCGTATGGACTGAAGCTTTCTTT.